The 30 T cell receptor beta chains listed next were all sequenced from one sample in a study of blood T cell repertoires in COVID-19. TCRdb's table, derived via immunoSEQ multiplex PCR, lists solely in-frame clones and lacks some. The table records 150,000 to 200,000 clones, roughly 87% of them present only once. The sequencing sample was made of peripheral blood. The origin of the receptors is a woman in her fifties or sixties with acute or convalescent COVID-19.

The chain uses TRBV27 and TRBJ2-2; 8 nucleotides line up with TRBD2. The CDR3 loop spans 16 amino acids. CDR1 and CDR2 from the germline V gene are MNHEY and SMNVEV (reference sequence). The V gene end was trimmed by 8 bases and the J gene end by 3 bases; junction bases not matched to a gene: 11. CDR3 sequence (DNA): TGTGCCAGCTGCACCAGCGGGGGCGGAGACACCGGGGAGCTGTTTTTT. Its translation is CASCTSGGGDTGELFF.

This clone occurred a few times. CDR3 residues: CAIRAGGGNTEAFF. In DNA form, the CDR3 reads TGTGCCATCAGGGCAGGGGGTGGGAACACTGAAGCTTTCTTT. V and J are TRBV10-3 and TRBJ1-1, with 7 nucleotides matching TRBD1. The length of the CDR3 is 14 residues. Germline V lookup: CDR1 ENHRY, CDR2 SYGVKD. V lost 6 bases to trimming and J lost 1 base; unmatched junction nucleotides: 5.

V gene TRBV19 combines with J gene TRBJ2-7; weak D call: TRBD1 (5 bases). Looked up from germline, CDR1 is LNHDA and CDR2 is SQIVND (reference sequence). This CDR3 comprises 15 residues. Trimming pared 1 base from V and 4 bases from J, leaving 14 bases between. The CDR3 DNA sequence: TGTGCCAGTAGTATAGGGGCAGGGTCAATTTACGAGCAGTACTTC. This codes for CASSIGAGSIYEQYF.

This clone has only one observation. V usage is TRBV7-9 and J usage is TRBJ1-1, with D hard to call. The ends were cut back, 2 bases at V and 2 bases at J, with 3 bases in the middle. This CDR3 region has 12 residues. CDR1 is SEHNR and CDR2 is FQNEAQ in the germline V gene (reference sequence). The CDR3 DNA is TGTGCCAGCAGCTTATCAAACACTGAAGCTTTCTTT. It specifies CASSLSNTEAFF.

V gene TRBV25-1 combines with J gene TRBJ2-1; TRBD2 matches 8 bases. Germline CDR1 and CDR2: MGHDK and SYGVNS. V lost 4 bases, J lost 9 bases, and 17 bases stayed unmatched. The CDR3 is made up of 17 amino acids. In DNA, the CDR3 is TGTGCCAGCAGTGCCCGTTCCGGGACTAGTTTCACCACTGAGCAGTTCTTC. It codes for CASSARSGTSFTTEQFF.

The chain joins TRBV5-8 to TRBJ1-4, with D perhaps TRBD1 (6 bases). The CDR3 is 15 amino acids. Germline V lookup: CDR1 SGHTS, CDR2 YDEGEE. Between the trimmed V and J ends, which lost 1 base and 4 bases, there was a span of 11 bases. CDR3 region: CASSLRGKNNEKLFF. CDR3 nucleotides: TGTGCCAGCAGCTTGAGGGGGAAAAATAATGAAAAACTGTTTTTT. Full variable domain (remainder filled in from reference TRBV5-8 and TRBJ1-4): EAGVTQSPTHLIKTRGQQATLRCSPISGHTSVYWYQQALGLGLQFLLWYDEGEERNRGNFPPRFSGRQFPNYSSELNVNALELEDSALYLCASSLRGKNNEKLFFGSGTQLSVL.

There are a few counts of this clone. This sequence joins TRBV10-1 and TRBJ1-1; D gene unclear. The germline gives CDR1 WNHNN, CDR2 SYGVQD (reference sequence). The germline V and J ends were trimmed by 0 bases and 6 bases, with 8 bases remaining between them. The CDR3 is made up of 13 amino acids. The CDR3 bases are TGCGCCAGCAGTGAGTCCCCGGTGGCTGAAGCTTTCTTT. Translation gives CASSESPVAEAFF.

In its sample, this clone was seen a few times. The identical CDR3 is also encoded by other nucleotide sequences in the sample. The chain recombines TRBV7-9 with TRBJ1-1; 10 bases fit TRBD1. Trimming took 5 bases from V and 1 from J; bases not matched to a gene: 4. CDR1 and CDR2 from the germline V gene are SEHNR and FQNEAQ (reference sequence). This CDR3 region has 15 residues. In nucleotides, the CDR3 is TGTGCCAGCAGCCTCGACAGGGGGCCGAACACTGAAGCTTTCTTT. Translated, it gives CASSLDRGPNTEAFF.

This chain joins TRBV7-2 and TRBJ2-5; 11 positions agree with TRBD1. The CDR3 loop spans 15 amino acids. Germline CDR1 is SGHTA and CDR2 is FQGNSA. With 6 bases clipped from V and 0 bases from J, the junction kept 3 bases outside the gene matches. The CDR3 loop reads CASSRTGGNQETQYF. CDR3 sequence (DNA): TGTGCCAGCAGTCGGACAGGGGGCAACCAAGAGACCCAGTACTTC. The full variable domain, its missing parts supplied by reference TRBV7-2 and TRBJ2-5, is GAGVSQSPSNKVTEKGKDVELRCDPISGHTALYWYRQSLGQGLEFLIYFQGNSAPDKSGLPSDRFSAERTGGSVSTLTIQRTQQEDSAVYLCASSRTGGNQETQYFGPGTRLLVL.

The count of this clone is one. The chain employs TRBV7-8 and TRBJ2-2, with 7 bases aligning to TRBD1. The CDR3 has 15 amino acids. Germline assignment: CDR1 SGHVS and CDR2 FQNEAQ. V dropped 6 bases and J dropped 6; count of bases not matched to a gene: 10. Here the CDR3 DNA reads TGTGCCAGCAGATCCGACAGGGTGTTGTCCGGGGAGCTGTTTTTT. This codes for CASRSDRVLSGELFF. Supplemented by reference TRBV7-8 and TRBJ2-2, the full variable domain reads GAGVSQSPRYKVAKRGQDVALRCDPISGHVSLFWYQQALGQGPEFLTYFQNEAQLDKSGLPSDRFFAERPEGSVSTLKIQRTQQEDSAVYLCASRSDRVLSGELFFGEGSRLTVL.

The rearrangement links TRBV7-3 to TRBJ2-5; 9 nucleotides line up with TRBD2. Germline CDR1 is SGHTA and CDR2 is FQGTGA. V dropped 5 bases and J dropped 1; count of bases not matched to a gene: 8. The CDR3 is 16 amino acids. DNA of the CDR3: TGTGCCAGCAGCCTTAGGGGTAGCGGGGGCCAAGAGACCCAGTACTTC. Translating gives CASSLRGSGGQETQYF.

The V and J genes are TRBV5-1 and TRBJ2-7; 9 bases align to TRBD2. The CDR3 runs to 15 residues. Germline V gene sequence: CDR1 SGHRS, CDR2 YFSETQ. The V segment lost 1 base and the J segment 6 bases; nucleotides outside the gene matches: 8. The CDR3 sequence is CASSLFSGSRVEQYF. CDR3 nucleotide sequence: TGCGCCAGCAGCTTGTTTAGCGGGAGTCGGGTCGAGCAGTACTTC.

The chain combines TRBV5-1 with TRBJ2-7; 10 bases line up with TRBD1. V lost 3 bases and J lost 4; bases outside the gene matches: 4. CDR1 and CDR2 from the germline V gene are SGHRS and YFSETQ. This CDR3 is built from 14 residues. CDR3 amino acids: CASSSRQGAYEQYF. Written as DNA, the CDR3 is TGCGCCAGCAGCTCCAGACAGGGGGCGTACGAGCAGTACTTC.

The V call is TRBV5-1, the J call TRBJ2-1; 7 nucleotides align to TRBD2. After removal of 0 bases from V and 3 bases from J, the junction contained 3 bases not matched to a gene. CDR1 and CDR2 (germline): SGHRS, YFSETQ. The CDR3 contains 15 residues. CDR3 nucleotides: TGCGCCAGCAGCTTGGTTCTAGCGGACTACAATGAGCAGTTCTTC. This gives the protein CASSLVLADYNEQFF.

The chain carries TRBV3-1 (or the pseudogene TRBV3-2) and TRBJ2-1, with TRBD1 identical over 10 bases. The CDR3 spans 15 residues. The V gene end was trimmed by 3 bases and the J gene end by 7 bases; junction bases not matched to a gene: 6. Germline V lookup: CDR1 LGHDT, CDR2 YNNKEL (reference sequence). In DNA form, the CDR3 reads TGTGCCAGCAGCCAGGGACAGGGGATTTGGAATGAGCAGTTCTTC. Its translation: CASSQGQGIWNEQFF.

J is TRBJ2-2 and V is TRBV24-1; 10 bases map to TRBD1. The CDR3 is made up of 15 amino acids. Germline V lookup: CDR1 KGHDR, CDR2 SFDVKD. J lost 8 bases, V lost 4 bases, and 6 bases had no gene match. The CDR3 here is CATSDRDRGRGELFF. DNA for the CDR3: TGTGCCACCAGTGACCGGGACAGGGGTAGAGGGGAGCTGTTTTTT.

The rearrangement uses TRBV7-3 and TRBJ2-1, with D tentatively TRBD2 (6 bases). This CDR3 comprises 14 residues. Germline V gene sequence: CDR1 SGHTA, CDR2 FQGTGA. Trimming took 5 bases from V and 4 from J, leaving 12 bases between them. CDR3 protein: CASSTSGRYNEQFF. As DNA, the CDR3 is TGTGCCAGCAGCACCTCCGGGAGATACAATGAGCAGTTCTTC. Variable domain in full (rest from reference TRBV7-3 and TRBJ2-1): GAGVSQTPSNKVTEKGKYVELRCDPISGHTALYWYRQSLGQGPEFLIYFQGTGAADDSGLPNDRFFAVRPEGSVSTLKIQRTERGDSAVYLCASSTSGRYNEQFFGPGTRLTVL.

The rearrangement uses TRBV7-6 and TRBJ1-2; TRBD1 matches 11 bases. The CDR3 totals 16 residues. Trimming cost V 0 bases and J 4 bases; bases outside gene matches: 4. The germline V gene has CDR1 SGHVS and CDR2 FNYEAQ. The CDR3 reads CASSLAPGQGAYGYTF. The CDR3 DNA reads TGTGCCAGCAGCTTAGCCCCCGGACAGGGGGCCTATGGCTACACCTTC.

The chain combines TRBV7-2 with TRBJ1-1, with a weak D call TRBD1 (6 bases). The CDR3 length is 12 residues. Trimming took off 7 bases at V and 7 bases at J, with 13 bases between the two ends. Germline-derived CDR1 and CDR2 are SGHTA and FQGNSA. CDR3 in DNA: TGTGCCAGCACCGGGGGGCATGGTGAAGCTTTCTTT. Translation: CASTGGHGEAFF.

The chain joins TRBV7-2 to TRBJ2-7; D might be TRBD2 (5 bases). The germline V and J ends were trimmed by 2 bases and 2 bases, with 16 bases remaining between them. This CDR3 spans 16 amino acids. Looked up from germline, CDR1 is SGHTA and CDR2 is FQGNSA. CDR3 in DNA: TGTGCCAGCAGCTTATTACCTACTAGGTCCCCCTACGAGCAGTACTTC. It specifies CASSLLPTRSPYEQYF. Full variable domain (rest looked up from reference TRBV7-2 and TRBJ2-7): GAGVSQSPSNKVTEKGKDVELRCDPISGHTALYWYRQSLGQGLEFLIYFQGNSAPDKSGLPSDRFSAERTGGSVSTLTIQRTQQEDSAVYLCASSLLPTRSPYEQYFGPGTRLTVT.

In DNA form, the CDR3 reads TGTGCCAGCAGCCGGTCCATGGAAGCTTTCTTT. Its protein product is CASSRSMEAFF. The chain combines TRBV11-3 with TRBJ1-1; the D is unclear. Germline V gene data show CDR1 as SGHNT and CDR2 as YENEEA. V was pared by 5 bases and J by 8 bases, with 9 bases between. This CDR3 spans 11 amino acids.

This rearrangement joins TRBV9 to TRBJ1-3, with 8 bases that match TRBD1. CDR3 length: 15 amino acids. The germline V gene has CDR1 SGDLS and CDR2 YYNGEE. With 4 bases clipped from V and 6 bases from J, the junction kept 9 bases outside the gene matches. Here the CDR3 DNA reads TGTGCCAGCAGCCCCCACTTTCAGGGGGCAAACACCATATATTTT. Amino acid sequence: CASSPHFQGANTIYF. Combining the CDR3 with reference TRBV9 and TRBJ1-3 gives the whole variable domain DSGVTQTPKHLITATGQRVTLRCSPRSGDLSVYWYQQSLDQGLQFLIQYYNGEERAKGNILERFSAQQFPDLHSELNLSSLELGDSALYFCASSPHFQGANTIYFGEGSWLTVV.

The rearrangement uses TRBV21-1 and TRBJ1-6; the table's D call TRBD1 went unverified against the DNA. TRBV21-1 is deemed a pseudogene. The CDR3 runs to 16 residues. CDR3 sequence reads: CASSKGRDSNNSPLHF. The DNA for the CDR3 is TGTGCCAGCAGCAAAGGGCGGGACAGCAATAATTCACCCCTCCACTTT.

The CDR3 nucleotides are TGTGCCAGCAGCATGGGACAGGTGTCTGGAGCTTTCTTT. As protein: CASSMGQVSGAFF. The chain employs TRBV11-2 and TRBJ1-1, with 8 bases identical to TRBD1. V shed 5 bases, J shed 10 bases, and the junction held 9 bases outside the gene matches. CDR1 SGHAT and CDR2 FQNNGV come from the germline V gene. This CDR3 is built from 13 residues.

The chain combines TRBV10-3 with TRBJ2-3; 10 bases are shared with TRBD2. J lost 2 bases, V lost 0 bases, and 8 bases had no gene match. The CDR3 sequence is 18 residues long. Germline V lookup: CDR1 ENHRY, CDR2 SYGVKD. In nucleotides, the CDR3 is TGTGCCATCAGTGAGTCGGACTTACTAGCGGGGATCACAGATACGCAGTATTTT. This codes for CAISESDLLAGITDTQYF.

The V and J genes are TRBV5-1 and TRBJ2-7; D is perhaps TRBD1 (6 bases). In germline, CDR1 is SGHRS, CDR2 YFSETQ. The CDR3 is made up of 12 amino acids. V was pared by 0 bases and J by 5 bases, with 6 bases between. The CDR3 DNA sequence: TGCGCCAGCAGCTTGGCAGGGGACGAGCAGTACTTC. The encoded protein is CASSLAGDEQYF. The whole variable domain, filled in from reference TRBV5-1 and TRBJ2-7, reads KAGVTQTPRYLIKTRGQQVTLSCSPISGHRSVSWYQQTPGQGLQFLFEYFSETQRNKGNFPGRFSGRQFSNSRSEMNVSTLELGDSALYLCASSLAGDEQYFGPGTRLTVT.

The chain carries TRBV6-2 or TRBV6-3 and TRBJ1-2, with a weak D call TRBD1 (6 bases). Germline V CDR1 and CDR2: MNHEY, SVGEGT. The CDR3 length is 13 residues. V gave up 4 bases and J gave up 5 bases, with 11 bases separating them. The CDR3 nucleotides read TGTGCCAGCAGTTTACAGGGACGGTATGGCTACACCTTC. Translated: CASSLQGRYGYTF.

This sequence joins TRBV20-1 and TRBJ1-2; D is ambiguous. This CDR3 region has 11 residues. The ends were cut back, 7 bases at V and 3 bases at J, with 9 bases in the middle. Germline lookup yields CDR1 DFQATT and CDR2 SNEGSKA (reference sequence). CDR3 coding DNA: TGCAGTGTTCGGGGTGACTATGGCTACACCTTC. The encoded protein is CSVRGDYGYTF.

The CDR3 reads CATSGQSGGYTF. The DNA for the CDR3 is TGTGCCACCAGTGGACAGTCGGGTGGCTACACCTTC. The rearrangement links TRBV24-1 to TRBJ1-2, with D tentatively TRBD1 (5 bases). The CDR3 contains 12 residues. Germline CDR1 and CDR2: KGHDR and SFDVKD. Trimming took off 5 bases at V and 7 bases at J, with 10 bases between the two ends.

The chain couples TRBV11-3 to TRBJ2-5; TRBD1 matches at 7 bases. The junction had 2 bases not matched to a gene; V was cut back by 4 bases and J by 3 bases. The V gene's germline CDR1 is SGHNT and CDR2 YENEEA. CDR3 length equals 13 residues. The CDR3, as DNA: TGTGCCAGCAGCTCGGGACAGAAAGAGACCCAGTACTTC. This gives the protein CASSSGQKETQYF.